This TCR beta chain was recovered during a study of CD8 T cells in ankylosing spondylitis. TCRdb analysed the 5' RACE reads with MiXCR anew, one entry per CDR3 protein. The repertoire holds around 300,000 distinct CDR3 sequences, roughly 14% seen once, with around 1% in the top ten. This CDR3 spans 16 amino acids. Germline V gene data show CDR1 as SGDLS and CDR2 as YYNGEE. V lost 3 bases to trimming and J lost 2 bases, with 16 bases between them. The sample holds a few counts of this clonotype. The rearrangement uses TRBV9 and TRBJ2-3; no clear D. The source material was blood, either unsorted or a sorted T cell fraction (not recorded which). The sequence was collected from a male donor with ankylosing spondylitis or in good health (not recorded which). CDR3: CASSARNLVVTDTQYF. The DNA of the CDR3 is TGTGCCAGCAGCGCAAGGAATTTGGTAGTCACAGATACGCAGTATTTT.